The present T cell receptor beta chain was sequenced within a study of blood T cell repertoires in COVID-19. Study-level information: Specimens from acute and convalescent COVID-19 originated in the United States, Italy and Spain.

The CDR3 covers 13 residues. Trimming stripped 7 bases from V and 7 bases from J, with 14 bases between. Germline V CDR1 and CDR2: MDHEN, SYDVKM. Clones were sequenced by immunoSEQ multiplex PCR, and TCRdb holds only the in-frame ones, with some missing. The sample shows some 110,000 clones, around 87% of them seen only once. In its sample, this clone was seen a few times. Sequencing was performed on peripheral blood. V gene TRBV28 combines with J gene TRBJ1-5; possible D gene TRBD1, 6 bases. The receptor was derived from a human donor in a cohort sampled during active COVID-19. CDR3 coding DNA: TGTGCCAGCAAGATACAGGGTACACAGCCCCAGCATTTT. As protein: CASKIQGTQPQHF.